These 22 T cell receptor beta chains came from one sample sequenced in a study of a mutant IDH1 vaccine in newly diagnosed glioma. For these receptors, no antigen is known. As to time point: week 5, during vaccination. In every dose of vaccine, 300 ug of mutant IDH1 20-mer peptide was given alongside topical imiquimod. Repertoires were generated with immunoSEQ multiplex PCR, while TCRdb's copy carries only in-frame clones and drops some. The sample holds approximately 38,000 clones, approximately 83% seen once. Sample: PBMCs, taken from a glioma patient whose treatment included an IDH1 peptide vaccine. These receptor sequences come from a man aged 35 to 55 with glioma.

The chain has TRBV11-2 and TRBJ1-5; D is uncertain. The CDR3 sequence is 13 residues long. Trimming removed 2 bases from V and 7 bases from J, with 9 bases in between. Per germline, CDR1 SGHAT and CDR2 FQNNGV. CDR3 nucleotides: TGTGCCAGCAGCTTACGGCCAGACCAGCCCCAGCATTTT. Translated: CASSLRPDQPQHF.

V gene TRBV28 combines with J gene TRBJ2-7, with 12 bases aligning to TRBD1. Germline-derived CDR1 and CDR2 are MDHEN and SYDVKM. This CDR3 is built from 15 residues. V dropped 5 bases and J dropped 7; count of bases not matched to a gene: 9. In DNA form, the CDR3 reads TGTGCCAGCAGTCCAACCGGGACAGGGGGCAAAGAGCAGTACTTC. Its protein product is CASSPTGTGGKEQYF.

CDR3 nucleotide sequence: TGTGCCAGCAGACAGAGGTCGCCAGGGAATACTAACTATGGCTACACCTTC. Translating it yields CASRQRSPGNTNYGYTF. The chain employs TRBV2 and TRBJ1-2; TRBD1 might be the D (5 bases). This CDR3 comprises 17 residues. V was shortened by 6 bases and J by 0 bases, with 20 bases between the two germline ends. CDR1 and CDR2 from the germline V gene are SNHLY and FYNNEI.

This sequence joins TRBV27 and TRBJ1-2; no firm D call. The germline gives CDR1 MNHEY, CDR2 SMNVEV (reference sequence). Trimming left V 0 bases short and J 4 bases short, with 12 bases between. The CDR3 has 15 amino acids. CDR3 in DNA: TGTGCCAGCAGTTTATCGTTAACCCTGGGCTATGGCTACACCTTC. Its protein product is CASSLSLTLGYGYTF.

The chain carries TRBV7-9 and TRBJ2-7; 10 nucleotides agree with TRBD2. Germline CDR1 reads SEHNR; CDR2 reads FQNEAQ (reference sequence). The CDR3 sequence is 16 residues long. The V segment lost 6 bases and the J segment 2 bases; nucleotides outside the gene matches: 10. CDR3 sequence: CASSPRTSGGPYEQYF. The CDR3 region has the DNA TGTGCCAGCAGTCCTAGGACTAGCGGTGGACCCTACGAGCAGTACTTC.

The CDR3 region is CATKRSGNTIYF. As DNA, the CDR3 is TGTGCCACAAAGCGGTCTGGAAACACCATATATTTT. The chain recombines TRBV6-5 with TRBJ1-3; D call uncertain. The CDR3 length is 12 residues. Trimming removed 10 bases at V and 1 base at J, with 8 bases between. Per germline, CDR1 MNHEY and CDR2 SVGAGI.

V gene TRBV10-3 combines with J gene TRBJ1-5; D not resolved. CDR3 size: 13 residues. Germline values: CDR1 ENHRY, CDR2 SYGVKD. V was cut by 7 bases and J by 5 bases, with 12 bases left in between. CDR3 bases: TGTGCCATCACCCCAGGTGAGGATCAGCCCCAGCATTTT. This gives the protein CAITPGEDQPQHF.

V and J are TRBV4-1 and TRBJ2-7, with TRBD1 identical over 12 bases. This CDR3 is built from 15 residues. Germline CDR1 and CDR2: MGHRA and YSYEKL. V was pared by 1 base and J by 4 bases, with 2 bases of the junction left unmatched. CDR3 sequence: CASSQGGQGAYEQYF. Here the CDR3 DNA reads TGCGCCAGCAGCCAAGGGGGACAGGGGGCGTACGAGCAGTACTTC.

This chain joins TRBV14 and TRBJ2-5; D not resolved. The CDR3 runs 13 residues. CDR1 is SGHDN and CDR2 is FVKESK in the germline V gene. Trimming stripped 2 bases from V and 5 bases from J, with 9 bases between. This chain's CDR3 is CASSQNQIETQYF. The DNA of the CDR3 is TGTGCCAGCAGCCAAAACCAGATTGAGACCCAGTACTTC.

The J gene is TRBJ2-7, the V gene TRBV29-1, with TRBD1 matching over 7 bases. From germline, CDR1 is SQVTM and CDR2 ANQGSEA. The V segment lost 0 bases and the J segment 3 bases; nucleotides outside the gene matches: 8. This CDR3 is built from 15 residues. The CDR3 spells CSVEERLGQYYEQYF. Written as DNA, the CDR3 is TGCAGCGTTGAAGAGCGCCTGGGACAGTACTACGAGCAGTACTTC.

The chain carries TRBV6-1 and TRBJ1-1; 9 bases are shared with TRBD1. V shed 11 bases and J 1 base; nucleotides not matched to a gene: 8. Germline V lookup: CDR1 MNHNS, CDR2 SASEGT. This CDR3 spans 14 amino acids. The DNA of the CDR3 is TGTGCCTCCCCCGCGGACAGGGGGAACACTGAAGCTTTCTTT. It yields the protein CASPADRGNTEAFF.

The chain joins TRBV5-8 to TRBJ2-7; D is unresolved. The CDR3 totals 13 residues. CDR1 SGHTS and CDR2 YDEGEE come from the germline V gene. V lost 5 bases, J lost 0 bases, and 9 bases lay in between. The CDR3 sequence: CASSRSASYEQYF. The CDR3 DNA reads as TGTGCCAGCAGTCGGTCGGCCTCCTACGAGCAGTACTTC.

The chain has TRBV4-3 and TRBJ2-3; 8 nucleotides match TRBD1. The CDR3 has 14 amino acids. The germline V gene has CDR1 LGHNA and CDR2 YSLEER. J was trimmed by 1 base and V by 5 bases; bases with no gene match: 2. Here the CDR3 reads CASSLDRGTDTQYF. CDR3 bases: TGCGCCAGCAGCTTGGACAGGGGCACAGATACGCAGTATTTT.

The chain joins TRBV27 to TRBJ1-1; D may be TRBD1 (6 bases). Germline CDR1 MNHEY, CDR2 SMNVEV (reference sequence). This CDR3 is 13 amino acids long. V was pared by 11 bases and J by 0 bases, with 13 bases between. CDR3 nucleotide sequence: TGTGCCTCGCAGGGGTACATGAACACTGAAGCTTTCTTT. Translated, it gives CASQGYMNTEAFF.

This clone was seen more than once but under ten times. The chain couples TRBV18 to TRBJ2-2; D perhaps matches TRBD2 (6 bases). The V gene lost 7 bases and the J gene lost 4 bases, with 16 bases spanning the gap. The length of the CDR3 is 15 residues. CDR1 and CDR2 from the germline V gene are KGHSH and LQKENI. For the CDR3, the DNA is TGTGCCAGCTGCGAACTATACGGGGGCACCGGGGAGCTGTTTTTT. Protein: CASCELYGGTGELFF.

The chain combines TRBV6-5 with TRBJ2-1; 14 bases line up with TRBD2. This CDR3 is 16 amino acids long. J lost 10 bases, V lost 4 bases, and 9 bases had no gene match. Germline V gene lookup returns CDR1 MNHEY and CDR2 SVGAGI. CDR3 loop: CASSSAGTSGSQEQFF. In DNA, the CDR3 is TGTGCCAGCAGTTCGGCCGGGACTAGCGGGAGTCAGGAGCAGTTCTTC.

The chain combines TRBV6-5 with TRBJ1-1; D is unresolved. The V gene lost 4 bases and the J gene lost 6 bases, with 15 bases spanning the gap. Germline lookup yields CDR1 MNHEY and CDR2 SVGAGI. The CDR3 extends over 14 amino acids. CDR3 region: CASSSNTGGAEAFF. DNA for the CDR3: TGTGCCAGCAGTTCCAACACGGGAGGAGCTGAAGCTTTCTTT.

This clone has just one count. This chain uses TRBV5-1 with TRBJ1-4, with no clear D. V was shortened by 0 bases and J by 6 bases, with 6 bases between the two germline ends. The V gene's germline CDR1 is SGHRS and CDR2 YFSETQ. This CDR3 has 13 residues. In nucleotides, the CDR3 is TGCGCCAGCAGCTTGGTTGGGTATGAAAAACTGTTTTTT. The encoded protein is CASSLVGYEKLFF.

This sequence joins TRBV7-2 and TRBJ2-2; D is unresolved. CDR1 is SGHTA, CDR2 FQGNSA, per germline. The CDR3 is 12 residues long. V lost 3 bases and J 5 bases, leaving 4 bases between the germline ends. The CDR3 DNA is TGTGCCAGCAGCTTCCAGACCGGGGAGCTGTTTTTT. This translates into CASSFQTGELFF. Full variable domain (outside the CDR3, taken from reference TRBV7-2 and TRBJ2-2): GAGVSQSPSNKVTEKGKDVELRCDPISGHTALYWYRQSLGQGLEFLIYFQGNSAPDKSGLPSDRFSAERTGGSVSTLTIQRTQQEDSAVYLCASSFQTGELFFGEGSRLTVL.

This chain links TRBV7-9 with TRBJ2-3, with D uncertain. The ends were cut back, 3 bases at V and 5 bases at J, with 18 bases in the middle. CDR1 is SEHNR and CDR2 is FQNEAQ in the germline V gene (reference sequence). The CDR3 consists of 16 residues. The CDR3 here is CASSFGRHSMGDTQYF. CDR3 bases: TGTGCCAGCAGCTTCGGGCGACATAGTATGGGAGATACGCAGTATTTT.

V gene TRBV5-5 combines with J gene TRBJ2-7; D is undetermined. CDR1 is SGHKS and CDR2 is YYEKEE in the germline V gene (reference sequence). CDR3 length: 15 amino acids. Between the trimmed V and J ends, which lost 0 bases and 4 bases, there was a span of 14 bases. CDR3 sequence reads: CASSLVVGFGYEQYF. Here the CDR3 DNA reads TGTGCCAGCAGCTTGGTAGTGGGATTCGGTTACGAGCAGTACTTC. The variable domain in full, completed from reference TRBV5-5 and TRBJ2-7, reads DAGVTQSPTHLIKTRGQQVTLRCSPISGHKSVSWYQQVLGQGPQFIFQYYEKEERGRGNFPDRFSARQFPNYSSELNVNALLLGDSALYLCASSLVVGFGYEQYFGPGTRLTVT.

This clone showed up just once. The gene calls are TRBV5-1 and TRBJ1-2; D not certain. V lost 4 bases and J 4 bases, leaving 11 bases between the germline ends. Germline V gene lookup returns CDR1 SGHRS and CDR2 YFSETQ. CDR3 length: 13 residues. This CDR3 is CASSLGHLYGYTF. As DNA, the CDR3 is TGCGCCAGCAGCCTGGGTCATCTCTATGGCTACACCTTC.